The present T cell receptor beta chain was sequenced within a study of shared clonotypes between healthy human individuals. Some clones are missing from TCRdb's copy, which holds only in-frame ones; the method was immunoSEQ multiplex PCR. The sample lists millions of clones; over 90% were seen once. The receptor comes from a man aged 18-30 years in good health. Some clones in this sample may be carry-over from other donors' samples. Source material: naive CD4+ T cells from PBMCs. Subset reported: CD45RA+ positively selected.

Here the CDR3 reads CASSPTSGRAGGMETQYF. As DNA, the CDR3 is TGCGCCAGCAGCCCCACTAGCGGGAGGGCCGGGGGCATGGAGACCCAGTACTTC. The chain carries TRBV5-1 and TRBJ2-5; 13 bases agree with TRBD2. Germline V gene data show CDR1 as SGHRS and CDR2 as YFSETQ. This CDR3 spans 18 amino acids. J lost 5 bases, V lost 4 bases, and 14 bases had no gene match.